One and the same sample provided the 6 T cell receptor beta chains below, sequenced in a study of a mutant IDH1 vaccine in newly diagnosed glioma. Produced via immunoSEQ multiplex PCR; TCRdb's table is partial and in-frame only. The data hold about 38,000 clones, with more than 80% observed a single time. This sample's time point: week 23, last vaccination. Alongside topical imiquimod, each dose of vaccine comprised 300 ug of mutant IDH1 20-mer peptide. Their target antigens are unknown. The specimen was PBMCs, collected from a glioma patient whose treatment included an IDH1 peptide vaccine. Receptor source: a man in his forties or fifties with glioma.

This chain connects TRBV5-5 to TRBJ2-5, with 8 nucleotides matching TRBD2. The CDR3 loop spans 15 amino acids. V lost 1 base, J lost 6 bases, and 8 bases stayed unmatched. Germline CDR1 SGHKS, CDR2 YYEKEE (reference sequence). CDR3 DNA sequence: TGTGCCAGCAGCTTGTGGACTAGCTATGTGCAGACCCAGTACTTC. Its translation is CASSLWTSYVQTQYF.

The chain combines TRBV6-1 with TRBJ2-1, with D perhaps TRBD2 (5 bases). The CDR3 covers 14 residues. Between the trimmed V and J ends, which lost 4 bases and 7 bases, there was a span of 14 bases. Germline lookup yields CDR1 MNHNS and CDR2 SASEGT. CDR3 protein: CASSGSSGGNEQFF. CDR3 DNA: TGTGCCAGCAGTGGTTCGTCGGGCGGGAATGAGCAGTTCTTC.

The gene calls are TRBV5-1 and TRBJ2-5; 7 bases map to TRBD1. The CDR3 spans 17 residues. The V and J ends lost 0 bases and 0 bases, in that order; junction bases with no gene match: 8. The germline V gene encodes CDR1 SGHRS and CDR2 YFSETQ. The CDR3 coding sequence is TGCGCCAGCAGCTTGGGGGCAGGGGGTTTGTACCAAGAGACCCAGTACTTC. Translating gives CASSLGAGGLYQETQYF.

The chain uses TRBV27 and TRBJ1-2; 7 nucleotides agree with TRBD1. The CDR3 contains 14 residues. V lost 2 bases to trimming and J lost 4 bases; unmatched junction nucleotides: 4. The germline CDR1 and CDR2 sequences are MNHEY and SMNVEV (reference sequence). CDR3 amino acids: CASSLGQGVYGYTF. In DNA form, the CDR3 reads TGTGCCAGCAGTTTAGGGCAGGGGGTCTATGGCTACACCTTC.

This chain connects TRBV28 to TRBJ2-1; TRBD2 might be the D (6 bases). V was trimmed by 5 bases and J by 7 bases, leaving 12 bases between them. Germline V gene sequence: CDR1 MDHEN, CDR2 SYDVKM. The CDR3 has 13 amino acids. The CDR3 coding sequence is TGTGCCAGCAGTGCAGGGACTTGGAATGAGCAGTTCTTC. Its protein is CASSAGTWNEQFF.

This clone was observed a handful of times. The chain couples TRBV30 to TRBJ2-7; 11 bases fit TRBD2. The trim removed 5 bases at V and 2 bases at J, leaving 5 bases unmatched. CDR1 and CDR2 (germline): GTSNPN, SVGIG (reference sequence). This CDR3 spans 14 amino acids. CDR3 region: CAWGTSGGTYEQYF. CDR3 DNA sequence: TGTGCCTGGGGTACTAGCGGGGGCACCTACGAGCAGTACTTC.